These 6 T cell receptor beta chains were sequenced from one sample in a study of T cells in localized non-small cell lung cancer. Measured with immunoSEQ multiplex PCR; TCRdb has only the in-frame clones, and not every one. Of some 2,100 clones in the sample, approximately 22% are singletons; the top ten hold under 25%. The sequences come from lung tumor tissue, collected before any cancer treatment. These receptors were collected from a woman aged 40-75 years with stage I lung adenocarcinoma.

The gene calls are TRBV28 and TRBJ2-6; no firm D call. CDR1 is MDHEN and CDR2 is SYDVKM in the germline V gene. The CDR3 spans 13 residues. V lost 5 bases, J lost 7 bases, and 9 bases lay in between. The CDR3 protein is CASSTPGANVLTF. CDR3 DNA: TGTGCCAGCAGTACCCCCGGAGCCAACGTCCTGACTTTC. Based on the CDR3 plus reference TRBV28 and TRBJ2-6, the full variable domain is DVKVTQSSRYLVKRTGEKVFLECVQDMDHENMFWYRQDPGLGLRLIYFSYDVKMKEKGDIPEGYSVSREKKERFSLILESASTNQTSMYLCASSTPGANVLTFGAGSRLTVL.

This clone came up a few times. The rearrangement links TRBV5-1 to TRBJ1-4, with D perhaps matching TRBD1 (6 bases). Trimming cost V 4 bases and J 7 bases, with 17 bases left between them. The CDR3 extends over 15 amino acids. In germline, CDR1 is SGHRS, CDR2 YFSETQ. CDR3: CASSQGAGAGEKLFF. The CDR3 bases are TGCGCCAGCAGCCAAGGAGCGGGGGCTGGTGAAAAACTGTTTTTT. The full variable domain, rest sourced from reference TRBV5-1 and TRBJ1-4, is KAGVTQTPRYLIKTRGQQVTLSCSPISGHRSVSWYQQTPGQGLQFLFEYFSETQRNKGNFPGRFSGRQFSNSRSEMNVSTLELGDSALYLCASSQGAGAGEKLFFGSGTQLSVL.

Sample share makes this clone medium-sized (0.01 to 0.1%). The sample has other DNA sequences that encode this CDR3 too. This chain links TRBV6-8 with TRBJ2-7, with TRBD2 identical over 7 bases. CDR1 and CDR2 (germline): MNHGY, SAAAGT. The CDR3 has 14 residues. J was trimmed by 2 bases and V by 0 bases; bases with no gene match: 1. The DNA of the CDR3 is TGTGCCAGCAGTTACTCCGGGGGGACCTACGAGCAGTACTTC. It encodes CASSYSGGTYEQYF.

There are a few counts of this clone. The chain has TRBV29-1 and TRBJ2-3; 7 nucleotides agree with TRBD2. The V segment lost 7 bases and the J segment 4 bases; nucleotides outside the gene matches: 8. Germline V gene sequence: CDR1 SQVTM, CDR2 ANQGSEA. The CDR3 length is 13 residues. The CDR3, as DNA: TGCAGCGGGACCATCCTAGCGGCAGATACGCAGTATTTT. Protein: CSGTILAADTQYF.

This clone was counted only a few times. The genes are TRBV11-3 and TRBJ2-7; 8 bases match TRBD1. Germline V gives CDR1 SGHNT, CDR2 YENEEA. CDR3 length: 15 amino acids. Trimming cost V 2 bases and J 5 bases; bases outside gene matches: 8. The CDR3 DNA reads as TGTGCCAGCAGCTTAAGACAGGGGCTTAAGCACGAGCAGTACTTC. Its protein is CASSLRQGLKHEQYF.

J is TRBJ2-3 and V is TRBV5-1; the D gene is possibly TRBD2 (6 bases). V lost 4 bases to trimming and J lost 2 bases, with 11 bases between them. Germline values: CDR1 SGHRS, CDR2 YFSETQ. The CDR3 has 14 amino acids. The CDR3 protein is CASSLGLNTDTQYF. The CDR3 nucleotides read TGCGCCAGCAGCCTGGGACTCAACACAGATACGCAGTATTTT.